Presented here are 7 T cell receptor beta chains from one specimen sequenced in a study of brain T cells in children with intractable seizures. This table comes from immunoSEQ multiplex PCR, and its TCRdb copy is limited to in-frame clones, with some not included. The profile shows about 340,000 clones, 93% of them singletons. Time point: blood from clinic visit 5 months post-surgery; TSC patient then seizure free. This specimen consisted of peripheral blood, obtained 5 to 6 months after surgery. Receptor source: a boy in the first two years of life with tuberous sclerosis and intractable seizures.

For this clone: In the same sample, other DNA sequences code for this CDR3. The chain joins TRBV10-3 to TRBJ2-7; no reliable D call. CDR3 length: 12 residues. The V end lost 4 bases, the J end lost 3 bases, and 7 bases lay between the germline ends. The V gene's germline CDR1 is ENHRY and CDR2 SYGVKD. CDR3 nucleotide sequence: TGTGCCATCAGTGCATGGAACTACGAGCAGTACTTC. This gives the protein CAISAWNYEQYF.

This clone was counted a single time. This rearrangement joins TRBV6-5 to TRBJ2-7; the match to TRBD2 covers 11 bases. The germline gives CDR1 MNHEY, CDR2 SVGAGI. V was clipped by 0 bases and J by 5 bases; unmatched bases: 3. This CDR3 spans 15 amino acids. The CDR3: CASSYSTSGSHEQYF. The CDR3 DNA follows: TGTGCCAGCAGTTACTCTACTAGCGGGAGTCACGAGCAGTACTTC.

The chain employs TRBV10-3 and TRBJ1-2; a weak D match, TRBD1 (5 bases). Germline assignment: CDR1 ENHRY and CDR2 SYGVKD. V lost 2 bases and J 2 bases, leaving 15 bases between the germline ends. CDR3 length equals 16 residues. The CDR3: CAISENYGGVNYGYTF. In DNA, the CDR3 is TGTGCCATCAGTGAGAACTACGGGGGGGTGAACTATGGCTACACCTTC.

The rearrangement joins TRBV30 to TRBJ2-7; D is perhaps TRBD2 (5 bases). Trimming removed 5 bases from V and 6 bases from J, with 20 bases in between. Per germline, CDR1 GTSNPN and CDR2 SVGIG (reference sequence). The CDR3 has 14 residues. CDR3 protein: CAWAVPVGSGEQYF. As DNA, the CDR3 is TGTGCCTGGGCGGTGCCTGTGGGAAGCGGCGAGCAGTACTTC.

The chain uses TRBV6-5 and TRBJ2-1, with D possibly matching TRBD2 (5 bases). Germline V gene sequence: CDR1 MNHEY, CDR2 SVGAGI. CDR3 size: 13 residues. V lost 6 bases and J 12 bases, leaving 18 bases between the germline ends. In DNA, the CDR3 is TGTGCCAGCAGACCGGGCCAACTCCGGGGGCAGTTCTTC. Translated: CASRPGQLRGQFF.

The chain joins TRBV18 to TRBJ1-2, with 7 bases lining up with TRBD1. CDR3 length: 15 residues. V trimming: 0 bases; J trimming: 8 bases; junction bases outside the gene matches: 9. Looked up from germline, CDR1 is KGHSH and CDR2 is LQKENI. CDR3 sequence (DNA): TGTGCCAGCTCACCACCCGGGACAGCAACGGAAGGCTACACCTTC. This translates into CASSPPGTATEGYTF.

The rearrangement joins TRBV4-1 to TRBJ1-6; D ambiguous. The CDR3 spans 17 residues. Germline V gene lookup returns CDR1 MGHRA and CDR2 YSYEKL. V was clipped by 4 bases and J by 5 bases, with 18 bases between them. The CDR3 sequence is CASSPARLKTHNSPLHF. CDR3 sequence (DNA): TGCGCCAGCAGCCCTGCCCGGCTTAAGACTCATAATTCACCCCTCCACTTT.